This TCR beta chain emerged from a study of cytomegalovirus exposure and HLA in healthy donors. As for the study in general: Assignment to the Caucasian-associated ancestry cluster applied to less than 85% of the approximately 420 genotyped donors.

The CDR3 is 18 residues long. Germline V gene sequence: CDR1 PRHDT, CDR2 FYEKMQ (reference sequence). V was trimmed by 5 bases and J by 2 bases, leaving 23 bases between them. Findings and limits, study-wide: Reportedly, a later analysis found an Asian-associated ancestry cluster had fewer N-insertions than the approximately 670-donor mean. With DRB1 most and HLA-C fewest, TCR association rates differed between HLA loci in a later analysis.

This clone was observed a handful of times. As yet, its antigen is unknown. PCR was performed using 60 Vbeta and 13 Jbeta primers. Sequencing used immunoSEQ multiplex PCR; TCRdb keeps in-frame clones, though not all of them. Here the sample spans about 130,000 clones, approximately 80% being singletons. The clonotype was recovered from a woman between 40 and 50 years old in good health and CMV-seronegative. The chain joins TRBV13 to TRBJ2-3; D may be TRBD2 (6 bases). The specimen was PBMCs. Here the CDR3 reads CASSPGGTATFYTDTQYF. For the CDR3, the DNA is TGTGCCAGCAGCCCTGGGGGGACGGCCACCTTTTACACAGATACGCAGTATTTT.